This T cell receptor beta chain was observed in a study of PD-1 blockade in classical Hodgkin lymphoma. Time point indicated: cycle 4 day 1 (C4D1), after less than seven weeks of nivolumab. With no exception, relapse followed autologous stem cell transplantation in all patients, and brentuximab vedotin exposure varied. Method: immunoSEQ multiplex PCR; TCRdb's copy keeps in-frame clones and lacks some. The sample contains about 44,000 clones, around two thirds of which appear only once. As concerns this clone: The antigen remains unidentified.

Whole-study results and caveats: Complete responders matched newly diagnosed patients in baseline diversity.

V was clipped by 3 bases and J by 10 bases, with 18 bases between them. The CDR3 is 14 amino acids. Germline assignment: CDR1 LNHDA and CDR2 SQIVND (reference sequence). The chain has TRBV19 and TRBJ1-1, with a possible D match to TRBD1 (5 bases). The source material was peripheral blood mononuclear cells (PBMCs), sampled before the fourth cycle of nivolumab. This TCR derives from a human donor with classical Hodgkin lymphoma. The CDR3 sequence is CASSMELGDGAAFF. The CDR3 nucleotides read TGTGCCAGTAGTATGGAGCTAGGGGATGGCGCAGCTTTCTTT.